The next 2 T cell receptor beta chains were all read from a single sample in a study of blood T cells in healthy people across ages (dated by TCRdb to the mid-2010s). The receptor library was made with 5' RACE. Sequencer: Illumina HiSeq 2500. A second about 7 to 12 cycle PCR used a sample-barcoded 5' primer and a J-beta primer mix. The raw public reads went through TCRdb reprocessing: fastp at Q25, MiXCR clone calling, in-frame beta chains kept. Rows are unified per CDR3 protein, each entry keeping the most common DNA and genes. The sample includes about 1.1 million distinct CDR3 sequences, with roughly two fifths observed a single time. The ten biggest clones cover under 15% of the sample. The sample was blood. The receptors here all came from a man between 18 and 35 years old in good health.

This clonotype was recorded a few times. The rearrangement joins TRBV5-1 to TRBJ1-5; possibly TRBD1 for D (5 bases). CDR3 length equals 16 residues. In germline, CDR1 is SGHRS, CDR2 YFSETQ. V lost 0 bases and J 2 bases, leaving 12 bases between the germline ends. This CDR3 is CASSLAGPGGNQPQHF. CDR3 bases: TGCGCCAGCAGCTTGGCGGGGCCCGGAGGCAATCAGCCCCAGCATTTT. The whole variable domain, remainder taken from reference TRBV5-1 and TRBJ1-5, is KAGVTQTPRYLIKTRGQQVTLSCSPISGHRSVSWYQQTPGQGLQFLFEYFSETQRNKGNFPGRFSGRQFSNSRSEMNVSTLELGDSALYLCASSLAGPGGNQPQHFGDGTRLSIL.

V gene TRBV20-1 combines with J gene TRBJ2-6; TRBD2 matches at 7 bases. The trim removed 2 bases at V and 2 bases at J, leaving 15 bases unmatched. The CDR3 is made up of 19 amino acids. Germline V gene sequence: CDR1 DFQATT, CDR2 SNEGSKA (reference sequence). The CDR3 coding sequence is TGCAGTGCTAGATCCCCCGGCCGAGCGGGGAAAACTGGGGCCAACGTCCTGACTTTC. This gives the protein CSARSPGRAGKTGANVLTF.